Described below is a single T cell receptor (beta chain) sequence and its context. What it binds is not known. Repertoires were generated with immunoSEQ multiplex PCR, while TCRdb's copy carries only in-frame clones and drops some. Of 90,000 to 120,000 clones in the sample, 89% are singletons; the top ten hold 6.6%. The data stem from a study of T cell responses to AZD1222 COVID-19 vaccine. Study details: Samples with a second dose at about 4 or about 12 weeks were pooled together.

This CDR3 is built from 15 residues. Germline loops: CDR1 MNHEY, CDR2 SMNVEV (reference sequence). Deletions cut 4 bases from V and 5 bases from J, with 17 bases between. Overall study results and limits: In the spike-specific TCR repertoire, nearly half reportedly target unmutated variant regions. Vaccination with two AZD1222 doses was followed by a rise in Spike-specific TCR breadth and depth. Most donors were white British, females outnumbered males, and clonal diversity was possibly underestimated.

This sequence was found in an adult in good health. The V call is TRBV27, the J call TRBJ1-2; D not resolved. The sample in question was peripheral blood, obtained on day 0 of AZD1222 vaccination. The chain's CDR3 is CASSSRPGPEYGYTF. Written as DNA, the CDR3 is TGTGCCAGCAGTTCCCGCCCGGGTCCCGAGTATGGCTACACCTTC.